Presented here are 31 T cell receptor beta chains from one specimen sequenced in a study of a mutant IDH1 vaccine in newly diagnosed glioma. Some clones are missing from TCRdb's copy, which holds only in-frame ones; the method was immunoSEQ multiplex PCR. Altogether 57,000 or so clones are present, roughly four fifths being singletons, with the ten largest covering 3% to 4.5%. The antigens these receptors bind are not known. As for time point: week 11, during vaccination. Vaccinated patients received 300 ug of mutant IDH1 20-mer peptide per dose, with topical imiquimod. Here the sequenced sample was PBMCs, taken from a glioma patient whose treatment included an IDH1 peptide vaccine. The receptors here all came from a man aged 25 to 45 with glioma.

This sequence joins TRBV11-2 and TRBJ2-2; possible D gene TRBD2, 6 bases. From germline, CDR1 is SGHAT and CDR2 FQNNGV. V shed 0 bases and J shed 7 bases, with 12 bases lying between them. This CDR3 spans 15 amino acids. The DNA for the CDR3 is TGTGCCAGCAGCTTAGAGGGGGGAGAGTACGGGGAGCTGTTTTTT. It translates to CASSLEGGEYGELFF.

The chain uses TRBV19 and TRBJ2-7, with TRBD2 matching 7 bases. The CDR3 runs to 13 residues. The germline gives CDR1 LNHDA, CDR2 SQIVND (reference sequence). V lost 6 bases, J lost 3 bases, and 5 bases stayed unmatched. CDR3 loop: CASSTGLFYEQYF. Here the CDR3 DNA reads TGTGCCAGTAGCACGGGACTATTCTACGAGCAGTACTTC. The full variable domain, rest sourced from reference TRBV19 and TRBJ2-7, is DGGITQSPKYLFRKEGQNVTLSCEQNLNHDAMYWYRQDPGQGLRLIYYSQIVNDFQKGDIAEGYSVSREKKESFPLTVTSAQKNPTAFYLCASSTGLFYEQYFGPGTRLTVT.

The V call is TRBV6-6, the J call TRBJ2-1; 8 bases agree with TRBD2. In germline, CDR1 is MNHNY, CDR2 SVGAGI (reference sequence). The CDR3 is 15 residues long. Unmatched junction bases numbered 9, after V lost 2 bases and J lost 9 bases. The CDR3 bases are TGTGCCAGCAGTTACGAGGCGGGGGGATCCCCTGAGCAGTTCTTC. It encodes CASSYEAGGSPEQFF.

The DNA of the CDR3 is TGTGCCAGCAGCCGCGGGGGTGAAGCTTTCTTT. This codes for CASSRGGEAFF. The chain carries TRBV7-2 and TRBJ1-1, with a tentative D call TRBD1 (5 bases). Trimming stripped 5 bases from V and 7 bases from J, with 8 bases between. In germline, CDR1 is SGHTA, CDR2 FQGNSA. The CDR3 is 11 amino acids.

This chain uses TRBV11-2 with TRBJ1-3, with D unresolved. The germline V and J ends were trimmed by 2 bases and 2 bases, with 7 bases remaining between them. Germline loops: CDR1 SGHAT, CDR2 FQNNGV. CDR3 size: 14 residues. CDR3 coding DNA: TGTGCCAGCAGCTTATCCGGGGCTGGAAACACCATATATTTT. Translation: CASSLSGAGNTIYF. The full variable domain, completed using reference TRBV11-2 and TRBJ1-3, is EAGVAQSPRYKIIEKRQSVAFWCNPISGHATLYWYQQILGQGPKLLIQFQNNGVVDDSQLPKDRFSAERLKGVDSTLKIQPAKLEDSAVYLCASSLSGAGNTIYFGEGSWLTVV.

The CDR3 DNA sequence: TGTGCCAGCTCTTCAGGGGCCCATATCACAGATACGCAGTATTTT. This translates into CASSSGAHITDTQYF. The chain is built from TRBV6-5 and TRBJ2-3; a possible D gene is TRBD1 (6 bases). V was shortened by 8 bases and J by 2 bases, with 17 bases between the two germline ends. This CDR3 has 15 residues. Germline V CDR1 and CDR2: MNHEY, SVGAGI.

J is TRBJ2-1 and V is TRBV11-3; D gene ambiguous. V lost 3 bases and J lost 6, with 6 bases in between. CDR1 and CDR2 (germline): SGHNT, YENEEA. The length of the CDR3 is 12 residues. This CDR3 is CASSFRPNEQFF. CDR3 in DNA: TGTGCCAGCAGCTTCAGGCCCAATGAGCAGTTCTTC.

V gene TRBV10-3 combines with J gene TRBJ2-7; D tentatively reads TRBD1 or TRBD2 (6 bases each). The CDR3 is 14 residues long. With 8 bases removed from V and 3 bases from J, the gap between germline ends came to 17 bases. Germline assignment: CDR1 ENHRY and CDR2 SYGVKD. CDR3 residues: CAIAAGQGIYEQYF. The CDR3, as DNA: TGTGCCATCGCAGCGGGCCAGGGGATCTACGAGCAGTACTTC.

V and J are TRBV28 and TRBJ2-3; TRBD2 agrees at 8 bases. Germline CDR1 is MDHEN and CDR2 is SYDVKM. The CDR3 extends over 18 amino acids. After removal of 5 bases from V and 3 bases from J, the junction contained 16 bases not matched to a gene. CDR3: CASSPVGTLAGGTDTQYF. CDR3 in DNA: TGTGCCAGCAGTCCGGTGGGAACATTGGCGGGGGGAACAGATACGCAGTATTTT.

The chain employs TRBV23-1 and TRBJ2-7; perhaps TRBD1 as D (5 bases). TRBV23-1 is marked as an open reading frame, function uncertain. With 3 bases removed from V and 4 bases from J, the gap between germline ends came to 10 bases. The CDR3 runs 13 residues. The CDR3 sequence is CASSQCGAYEQYF. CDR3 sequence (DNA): TGCGCCAGCAGTCAGTGTGGGGCGTACGAGCAGTACTTC.

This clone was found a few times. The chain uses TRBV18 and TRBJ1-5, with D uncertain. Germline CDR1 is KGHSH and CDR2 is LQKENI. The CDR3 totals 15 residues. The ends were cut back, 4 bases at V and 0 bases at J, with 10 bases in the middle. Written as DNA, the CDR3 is TGTGCCAGCTCACAAGGGCAGGATAGCAATCAGCCCCAGCATTTT. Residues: CASSQGQDSNQPQHF.

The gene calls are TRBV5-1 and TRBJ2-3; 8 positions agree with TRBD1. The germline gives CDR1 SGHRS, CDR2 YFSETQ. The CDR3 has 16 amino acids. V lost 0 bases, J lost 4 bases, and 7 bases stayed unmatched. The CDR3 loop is CASSLESGGRADTQYF. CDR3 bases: TGCGCCAGCAGCTTGGAGTCAGGGGGCCGAGCAGATACGCAGTATTTT.

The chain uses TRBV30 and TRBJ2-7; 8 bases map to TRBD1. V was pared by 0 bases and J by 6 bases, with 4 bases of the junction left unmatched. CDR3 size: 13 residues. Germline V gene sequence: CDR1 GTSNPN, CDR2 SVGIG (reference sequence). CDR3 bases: TGTGCCTGGAGTGTGGACAGGGTAAGCGAGCAGTACTTC. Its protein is CAWSVDRVSEQYF.

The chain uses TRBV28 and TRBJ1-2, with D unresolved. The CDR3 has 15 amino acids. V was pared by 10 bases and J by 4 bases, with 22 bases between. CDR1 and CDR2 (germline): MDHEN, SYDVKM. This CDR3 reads CATLFQPGLGYGYTF. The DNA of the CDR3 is TGTGCCACCCTGTTTCAGCCCGGTTTGGGCTATGGCTACACCTTC.

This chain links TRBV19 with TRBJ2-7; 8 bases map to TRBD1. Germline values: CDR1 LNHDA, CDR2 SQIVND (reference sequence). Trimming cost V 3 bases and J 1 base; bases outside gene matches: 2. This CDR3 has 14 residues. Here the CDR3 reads CASSIRTGSYEQYF. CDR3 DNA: TGTGCCAGTAGTATCCGGACAGGGTCCTACGAGCAGTACTTC.

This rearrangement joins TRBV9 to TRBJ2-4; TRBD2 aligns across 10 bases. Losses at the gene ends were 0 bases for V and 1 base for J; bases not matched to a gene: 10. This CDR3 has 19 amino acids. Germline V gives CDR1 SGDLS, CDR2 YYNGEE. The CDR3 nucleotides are TGTGCCAGCAGCGTAGAGGCTAGCGGGAGAAGAGGGGCCAAAAACATTCAGTACTTC. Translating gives CASSVEASGRRGAKNIQYF.

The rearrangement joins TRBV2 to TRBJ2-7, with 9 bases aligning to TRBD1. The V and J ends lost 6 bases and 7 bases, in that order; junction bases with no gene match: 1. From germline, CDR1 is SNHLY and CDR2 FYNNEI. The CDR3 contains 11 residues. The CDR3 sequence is CASRGTGEQYF. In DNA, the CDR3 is TGTGCCAGCAGAGGGACAGGGGAGCAGTACTTC.

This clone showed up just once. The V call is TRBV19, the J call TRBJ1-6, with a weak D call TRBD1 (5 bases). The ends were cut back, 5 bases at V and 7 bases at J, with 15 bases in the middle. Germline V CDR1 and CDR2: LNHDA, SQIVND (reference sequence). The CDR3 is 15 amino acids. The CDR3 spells CASSSKGKRNSPLHF. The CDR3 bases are TGTGCCAGTAGTTCAAAGGGGAAAAGGAATTCACCCCTCCACTTT.

The CDR3, as DNA: TGCGCCAGCAGCTTGGATACGAACACCGGGGAGCTGTTTTTT. It encodes CASSLDTNTGELFF. The chain employs TRBV5-1 and TRBJ2-2; no clear D. V was trimmed by 0 bases and J by 0 bases, leaving 3 bases between them. Per the germline V gene, CDR1 is SGHRS and CDR2 is YFSETQ. The CDR3 runs 14 residues.

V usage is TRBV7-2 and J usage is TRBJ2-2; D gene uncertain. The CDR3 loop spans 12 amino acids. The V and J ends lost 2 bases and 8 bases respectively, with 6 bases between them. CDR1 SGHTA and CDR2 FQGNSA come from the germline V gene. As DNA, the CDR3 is TGTGCCAGCAGCTTACGGTTAGGGGAGCTGTTTTTT. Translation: CASSLRLGELFF. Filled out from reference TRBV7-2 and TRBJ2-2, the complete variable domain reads GAGVSQSPSNKVTEKGKDVELRCDPISGHTALYWYRQSLGQGLEFLIYFQGNSAPDKSGLPSDRFSAERTGGSVSTLTIQRTQQEDSAVYLCASSLRLGELFFGEGSRLTVL.

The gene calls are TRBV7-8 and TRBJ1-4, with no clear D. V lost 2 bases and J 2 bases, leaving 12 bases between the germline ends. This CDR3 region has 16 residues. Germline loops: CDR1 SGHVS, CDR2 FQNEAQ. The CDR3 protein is CASSLRPGRTNEKLFF. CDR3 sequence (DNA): TGTGCCAGCAGCTTAAGGCCCGGGAGGACTAATGAAAAACTGTTTTTT.

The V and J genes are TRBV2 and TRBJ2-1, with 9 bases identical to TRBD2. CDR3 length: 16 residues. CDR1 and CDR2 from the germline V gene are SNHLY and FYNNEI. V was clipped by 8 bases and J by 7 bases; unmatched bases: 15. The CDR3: CASPTNTGLASNEQFF. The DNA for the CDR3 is TGTGCCAGCCCCACGAATACGGGACTAGCCTCTAATGAGCAGTTCTTC.

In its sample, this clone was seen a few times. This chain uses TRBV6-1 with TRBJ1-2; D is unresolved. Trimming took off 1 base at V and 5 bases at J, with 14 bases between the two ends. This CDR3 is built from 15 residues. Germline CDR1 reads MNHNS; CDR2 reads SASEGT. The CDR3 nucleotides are TGTGCCAGCAGTGAAGAGATCAACGGTCGGTATGGCTACACCTTC. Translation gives CASSEEINGRYGYTF.

In DNA form, the CDR3 reads TGTGCCATCAGTGAGGGGAATGAGGGAGATACGCAGTATTTT. Residues: CAISEGNEGDTQYF. The V and J genes are TRBV10-3 and TRBJ2-3, with a weak D call TRBD2 (5 bases). Trimming took 2 bases from V and 5 from J, leaving 11 bases between them. Germline V gives CDR1 ENHRY, CDR2 SYGVKD. The CDR3 is made up of 14 amino acids.

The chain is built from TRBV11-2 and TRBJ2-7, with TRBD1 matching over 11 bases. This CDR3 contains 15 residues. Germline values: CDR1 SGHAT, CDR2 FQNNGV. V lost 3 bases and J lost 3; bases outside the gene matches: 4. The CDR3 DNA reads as TGTGCCAGCAGCTTTACCGGGACAGGGGGCTACGAGCAGTACTTC. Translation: CASSFTGTGGYEQYF.

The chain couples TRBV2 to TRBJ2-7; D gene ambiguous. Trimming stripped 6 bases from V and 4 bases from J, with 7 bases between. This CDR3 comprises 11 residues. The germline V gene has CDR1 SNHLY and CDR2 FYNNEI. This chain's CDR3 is CASRSSYEQYF. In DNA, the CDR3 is TGTGCCAGCAGGTCCTCGTACGAGCAGTACTTC.

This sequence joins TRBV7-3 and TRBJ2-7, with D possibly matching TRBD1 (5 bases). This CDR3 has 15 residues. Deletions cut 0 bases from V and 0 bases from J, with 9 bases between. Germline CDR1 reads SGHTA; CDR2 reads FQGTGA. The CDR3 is CASSLTAGRSYEQYF. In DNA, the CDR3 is TGTGCCAGCAGCTTAACCGCAGGGCGCTCCTACGAGCAGTACTTC.

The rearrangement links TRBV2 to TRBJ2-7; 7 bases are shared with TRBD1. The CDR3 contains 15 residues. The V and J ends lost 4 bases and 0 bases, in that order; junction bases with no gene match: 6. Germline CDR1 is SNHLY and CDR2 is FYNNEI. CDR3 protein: CASSARSGGSYEQYF. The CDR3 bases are TGTGCCAGCAGTGCAAGGTCAGGGGGCTCCTACGAGCAGTACTTC.

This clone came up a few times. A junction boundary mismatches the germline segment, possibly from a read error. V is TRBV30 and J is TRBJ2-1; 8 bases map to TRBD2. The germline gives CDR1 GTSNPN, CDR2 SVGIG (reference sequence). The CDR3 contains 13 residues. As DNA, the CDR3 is TGTGCCTCCACGGGGGGGCTCTACGATGAGCAGTTCTTC. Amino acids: CASTGGLYDEQFF. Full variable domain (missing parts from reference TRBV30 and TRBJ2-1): SQTIHQWPATLVQPVGSPLSLECTVEGTSNPNLYWYRQAAGRGLQLLFYSVGIGQISSEVPQNLSASRPQDRQFILSSKKLLLSDSGFYLCASTGGLYDEQFFGPGTRLTVL.

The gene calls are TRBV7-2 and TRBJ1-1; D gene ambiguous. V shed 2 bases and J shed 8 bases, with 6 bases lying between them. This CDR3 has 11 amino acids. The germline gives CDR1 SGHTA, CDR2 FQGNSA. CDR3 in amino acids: CASSLKQEAFF. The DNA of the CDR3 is TGTGCCAGCAGCTTAAAACAAGAAGCTTTCTTT.

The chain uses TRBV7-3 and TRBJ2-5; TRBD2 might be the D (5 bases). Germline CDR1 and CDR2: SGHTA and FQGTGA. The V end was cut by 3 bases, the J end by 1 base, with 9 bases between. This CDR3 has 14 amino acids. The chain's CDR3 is CASSFEGGQETQYF. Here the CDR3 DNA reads TGTGCCAGCAGCTTTGAGGGTGGCCAAGAGACCCAGTACTTC.